Shown below are 31 T cell receptor beta chains from a single sample sequenced in a study of cytomegalovirus exposure and HLA in healthy donors (TCRdb year 2017). Libraries were made using the immunoSEQ multiplex PCR assay. For the multiplex PCR, a mixture combining 60 forward primers for TCR Vbeta segments and 13 reverse primers for TCR Jbeta segments was used. The immuneACCESS repertoire file appears here via TCRdb, limited to in-frame rearrangements. These files lack a portion of the clones; in checked studies, under half of the deficit traces to unresolved V genes, and the cause of the others is not known. Across this sample there are around 150,000 clones, with roughly 80% seen only once. The ten largest clones represent around 2% of the sample. The sequenced sample was PBMCs. These receptors originate from a human donor in good health.

The V call is TRBV7-9, the J call TRBJ2-3; 8 bases are a match to TRBD2. CDR3 length equals 15 residues. Losses at the gene ends were 5 bases for V and 0 bases for J; bases not matched to a gene: 4. CDR1 SEHNR and CDR2 FQNEAQ come from the germline V gene (reference sequence). The CDR3 DNA is TGTGCCAGCAGCCCGGGGGGGCCAAGCACAGATACGCAGTATTTT. Translation: CASSPGGPSTDTQYF.

The chain carries TRBV19 and TRBJ1-5; 11 nucleotides agree with TRBD1. V lost 7 bases to trimming and J lost 7 bases; unmatched junction nucleotides: 6. The CDR3 extends over 14 amino acids. Germline lookup yields CDR1 LNHDA and CDR2 SQIVND (reference sequence). The CDR3 spells CASTGQGARQPQHF. In DNA, the CDR3 is TGTGCCAGTACCGGACAGGGGGCGCGGCAGCCCCAGCATTTT.

The chain links TRBV6-6 to TRBJ2-7; no reliable D call. This CDR3 is 11 amino acids long. CDR1 is MNHNY and CDR2 is SVGAGI in the germline V gene (reference sequence). The V end lost 5 bases, the J end lost 2 bases, and 4 bases lay between the germline ends. CDR3 nucleotides: TGTGCCAGCAGTGTTACCTACGAGCAGTACTTC. It yields the protein CASSVTYEQYF.

The gene calls are TRBV5-1 and TRBJ2-7; tentatively, D is TRBD2 (5 bases). The CDR3 is 16 residues long. Trimming pared 3 bases from V and 5 bases from J, leaving 21 bases between. From germline, CDR1 is SGHRS and CDR2 YFSETQ. The CDR3 loop is CASSSGIPGNKDEQYF. CDR3 DNA: TGCGCCAGCAGCTCTGGCATACCGGGAAATAAGGACGAGCAGTACTTC.

The CDR3 sequence: CASSARDGGVYEQYF. CDR3 DNA: TGCGCCAGCAGCGCCCGGGACGGCGGGGTCTACGAGCAGTACTTC. V is TRBV5-1 and J is TRBJ2-7, with a tentative D call TRBD2 (6 bases). This CDR3 has 15 amino acids. CDR1 and CDR2 from the germline V gene are SGHRS and YFSETQ. The germline V and J ends were trimmed by 4 bases and 3 bases, with 17 bases remaining between them.

The J gene is TRBJ2-7, the V gene TRBV7-3; D unresolved. Trimming shortened V by 1 base and J by 5 bases, and 18 bases separated the two germline ends. This CDR3 comprises 16 residues. The germline CDR1 and CDR2 sequences are SGHTA and FQGTGA. The CDR3 reads CASSLNLEIIPHEQYF. For the CDR3, the DNA is TGTGCCAGCAGCTTAAATCTAGAAATCATCCCCCACGAGCAGTACTTC.

The chain joins TRBV21-1 to TRBJ2-3; TRBD1, the table's D call, was not compared with the DNA. TRBV21-1 is recorded as a pseudogene. The CDR3 totals 19 residues. The CDR3 nucleotides are TGTGCCAGCAGCAGAATGGCGGGACAGGGGTTAACTAGCACAGATACGCAGTATTTT. It codes for CASSRMAGQGLTSTDTQYF.

This clone was counted only a few times. The J gene is TRBJ2-1, the V gene TRBV2; TRBD2 matches 7 bases. Germline values: CDR1 SNHLY, CDR2 FYNNEI. CDR3 size: 14 residues. Germline trimming cut 8 bases from V and 3 bases from J; bases unmatched to any gene: 7. CDR3 coding DNA: TGTGCCAGCGCCGACCGGGACTACTACAATGAGCAGTTCTTC. Residues: CASADRDYYNEQFF. Full variable domain (remainder filled in from reference TRBV2 and TRBJ2-1): EPEVTQTPSHQVTQMGQEVILRCVPISNHLYFYWYRQILGQKVEFLVSFYNNEISEKSEIFDDQFSVERPDGSNFTLKIRSTKLEDSAMYFCASADRDYYNEQFFGPGTRLTVL.

In its sample, this clone was seen once. This sample includes further DNA sequences coding for the same CDR3. The V gene is TRBV25-1, the J gene TRBJ1-1; unclear D gene. The V and J ends lost 3 bases and 2 bases respectively, with 7 bases between them. Germline assignment: CDR1 MGHDK and CDR2 SYGVNS. The CDR3 length is 13 residues. The CDR3 bases are TGTGCCAGCAGTGATCTTACTAACACTGAAGCTTTCTTT. Its protein is CASSDLTNTEAFF. Together with reference TRBV25-1 and TRBJ1-1, the CDR3 gives the full variable domain: EADIYQTPRYLVIGTGKKITLECSQTMGHDKMYWYQQDPGMELHLIHYSYGVNSTEKGDLSSESTVSRIRTEHFPLTLESARPSHTSQYLCASSDLTNTEAFFGQGTRLTVV.

This clone appeared once. CDR3 coding DNA: TGTGCCAGCAGCCACCCCGGGACAGGGAACACTGAAGCTTTCTTT. This encodes CASSHPGTGNTEAFF. The chain links TRBV7-9 to TRBJ1-1; TRBD1 aligns across 8 bases. Germline loops: CDR1 SEHNR, CDR2 FQNEAQ (reference sequence). J was trimmed by 1 base and V by 5 bases; bases with no gene match: 6. CDR3 length equals 15 residues.

This clone appeared a single time. CDR3 amino acids: CASSPSAGANVLTF. In nucleotides, the CDR3 is TGTGCCAGCAGTCCATCGGCTGGGGCCAACGTCCTGACTTTC. The V and J genes are TRBV7-6 and TRBJ2-6; no definite D call. Germline CDR1 SGHVS, CDR2 FNYEAQ. V lost 6 bases, J lost 2 bases, and 8 bases lay in between. There are 14 residues in the CDR3.

This rearrangement joins TRBV5-6 to TRBJ2-5; D is uncertain. Trimming removed 4 bases at V and 0 bases at J, with 10 bases between. Germline V gene data show CDR1 as SGHDT and CDR2 as YYEEEE. This CDR3 is built from 14 residues. CDR3 DNA: TGTGCCAGCAGCGTCTCCCTGTACCAAGAGACCCAGTACTTC. It specifies CASSVSLYQETQYF.

Written as DNA, the CDR3 is TGTGCCAGCAGCATCGGGGGTCCGCCTAGCGAGCAGTACTTC. It encodes CASSIGGPPSEQYF. J is TRBJ2-7 and V is TRBV2; D perhaps matches TRBD2 (6 bases). The V gene lost 6 bases and the J gene lost 6 bases, with 18 bases spanning the gap. Germline V gene data show CDR1 as SNHLY and CDR2 as FYNNEI. The CDR3 covers 14 residues.

The V and J genes are TRBV9 and TRBJ1-4; 8 bases map to TRBD1. CDR3 length: 16 amino acids. Per the germline V gene, CDR1 is SGDLS and CDR2 is YYNGEE. V dropped 0 bases and J dropped 3; count of bases not matched to a gene: 4. CDR3 sequence: CASSVAIQGANEKLFF. The CDR3 nucleotides read TGTGCCAGCAGCGTAGCTATACAGGGGGCTAATGAAAAACTGTTTTTT. Supplemented by reference TRBV9 and TRBJ1-4, the full variable domain reads DSGVTQTPKHLITATGQRVTLRCSPRSGDLSVYWYQQSLDQGLQFLIQYYNGEERAKGNILERFSAQQFPDLHSELNLSSLELGDSALYFCASSVAIQGANEKLFFGSGTQLSVL.

The chain is built from TRBV7-9 and TRBJ1-2; D may be TRBD1 (5 bases). This CDR3 comprises 13 residues. Germline values: CDR1 SEHNR, CDR2 FQNEAQ (reference sequence). V lost 5 bases and J lost 7, with 14 bases in between. The CDR3 spells CASSNTQGPGYTF. CDR3 bases: TGTGCCAGCAGCAACACCCAGGGTCCTGGCTACACCTTC.

This chain connects TRBV5-1 to TRBJ1-5; perhaps TRBD1 as D (6 bases). The CDR3 extends over 15 amino acids. Germline-derived CDR1 and CDR2 are SGHRS and YFSETQ. Trimming left V 3 bases short and J 4 bases short, with 14 bases between. CDR3 coding DNA: TGCGCCAGCAGCTATGAAGGACAGCCAAATCAGCCCCAGCATTTT. It encodes CASSYEGQPNQPQHF.

The chain carries TRBV7-2 and TRBJ1-5; 11 positions match TRBD1. Germline V CDR1 and CDR2: SGHTA, FQGNSA. After removal of 5 bases from V and 6 bases from J, the junction contained 6 bases not matched to a gene. The CDR3 loop spans 15 amino acids. Here the CDR3 reads CASSPQGTGGQPQHF. DNA of the CDR3: TGTGCCAGCAGCCCGCAAGGGACAGGGGGTCAGCCCCAGCATTTT.

The chain is built from TRBV7-9 and TRBJ1-5; 9 nucleotides align to TRBD1. V was clipped by 4 bases and J by 7 bases; unmatched bases: 17. CDR1 is SEHNR and CDR2 is FQNEAQ in the germline V gene (reference sequence). This CDR3 spans 18 amino acids. For the CDR3, the DNA is TGTGCCAGCAGCTCTTCGGGGACAGGGACCCCTTGGGGCCAGCCCCAGCATTTT. It codes for CASSSSGTGTPWGQPQHF.

The chain is built from TRBV18 and TRBJ1-2, with TRBD1 matching over 8 bases. V lost 5 bases, J lost 3 bases, and 2 bases stayed unmatched. Looked up from germline, CDR1 is KGHSH and CDR2 is LQKENI. The CDR3 length is 13 residues. DNA of the CDR3: TGTGCCAGCTCATCACAGGGGGACTATGGCTACACCTTC. This sequence encodes CASSSQGDYGYTF.

The V and J genes are TRBV6-1 and TRBJ2-7; D is possibly TRBD1 (5 bases). The CDR3 sequence is 13 residues long. V was cut by 6 bases and J by 2 bases, with 11 bases left in between. CDR1 and CDR2 (germline): MNHNS, SASEGT. The CDR3 DNA follows: TGTGCCAGCAGGACAGATAGTGCCTACGAGCAGTACTTC. Translation gives CASRTDSAYEQYF.

The CDR3 nucleotides read TGTGCCAGCAGCGCCCGGGACAGGGTAGTCACCATATATTTT. It specifies CASSARDRVVTIYF. This chain uses TRBV7-9 with TRBJ1-3, with 9 bases lining up with TRBD1. The length of the CDR3 is 14 residues. Looked up from germline, CDR1 is SEHNR and CDR2 is FQNEAQ (reference sequence). With V trimmed by 5 bases and J by 9 bases, 8 bases remained unmatched.

The V gene is TRBV2, the J gene TRBJ2-7, with D maybe TRBD1 (6 bases). There are 15 residues in the CDR3. V lost 5 bases, J lost 3 bases, and 17 bases lay in between. The germline CDR1 and CDR2 sequences are SNHLY and FYNNEI. CDR3 residues: CASSPPGQDVYEQYF. Here the CDR3 DNA reads TGTGCCAGCAGTCCTCCGGGACAAGACGTCTACGAGCAGTACTTC.

This chain links TRBV13 with TRBJ1-1, with no clear D. Trimming removed 7 bases from V and 4 bases from J, with 16 bases in between. The CDR3 is 14 residues long. The germline V gene encodes CDR1 PRHDT and CDR2 FYEKMQ (reference sequence). The CDR3 DNA follows: TGTGCCAGCACCACCGGAGGGCGGGTCACTGAAGCTTTCTTT. Its protein product is CASTTGGRVTEAFF.

The gene calls are TRBV5-1 and TRBJ2-5; D call uncertain. CDR1 is SGHRS and CDR2 is YFSETQ in the germline V gene. V lost 2 bases, J lost 5 bases, and 16 bases lay in between. The CDR3 covers 15 residues. CDR3 nucleotides: TGCGCCAGCAGCTTTGAGCTGCCCGGTTTCGAGACCCAGTACTTC. Translated, it gives CASSFELPGFETQYF.

This chain uses TRBV11-3 with TRBJ1-1, with D possibly TRBD1 on 5 matching bases. Trimming pared 5 bases from V and 3 bases from J, leaving 13 bases between. The CDR3 has 14 amino acids. Germline CDR1 reads SGHNT; CDR2 reads YENEEA. This CDR3 reads CASSVSGGDTEAFF. CDR3 nucleotides: TGTGCCAGCAGCGTTTCGGGGGGAGACACTGAAGCTTTCTTT.

V gene TRBV7-3 combines with J gene TRBJ2-1, with 8 bases fitting TRBD2. The V segment lost 5 bases and the J segment 7 bases; nucleotides outside the gene matches: 4. Germline CDR1 is SGHTA and CDR2 is FQGTGA. This CDR3 spans 13 amino acids. The CDR3 protein is CASSPSGGNEQFF. DNA for the CDR3: TGTGCCAGCAGCCCGAGCGGGGGTAATGAGCAGTTCTTC.

This chain joins TRBV27 and TRBJ1-6; D is unresolved. Germline CDR1 is MNHEY and CDR2 is SMNVEV (reference sequence). The CDR3 is 12 amino acids. Trimming took 5 bases from V and 4 from J, leaving 3 bases between them. The CDR3 nucleotides read TGTGCCAGCAGTCCATATAATTCACCCCTCCACTTT. Its translation: CASSPYNSPLHF.

The chain employs TRBV6-6 and TRBJ2-2, with TRBD2 identical over 12 bases. V gave up 6 bases and J gave up 5 bases; unmatched junction bases: 4. The CDR3 covers 15 residues. CDR1 is MNHNY and CDR2 is SVGAGI in the germline V gene (reference sequence). CDR3 sequence reads: CASSPLAGGTGELFF. DNA of the CDR3: TGTGCCAGCAGCCCACTAGCGGGGGGTACCGGGGAGCTGTTTTTT.

CDR3: CASRPAAGYGYTF. The CDR3, as DNA: TGTGCCAGCAGACCAGCTGCGGGCTATGGCTACACCTTC. The chain combines TRBV7-9 with TRBJ1-2; D gene uncertain. This CDR3 is built from 13 residues. The ends were cut back, 6 bases at V and 4 bases at J, with 12 bases in the middle. From germline, CDR1 is SEHNR and CDR2 FQNEAQ (reference sequence).

The gene calls are TRBV7-3 and TRBJ2-3; D is possibly TRBD1 (6 bases). This CDR3 comprises 15 residues. Germline V gene lookup returns CDR1 SGHTA and CDR2 FQGTGA. The ends were cut back, 5 bases at V and 0 bases at J, with 12 bases in the middle. Here the CDR3 reads CASSPGTLSTDTQYF. CDR3 DNA: TGTGCCAGCAGCCCCGGGACACTTAGCACAGATACGCAGTATTTT.

This clone has more than one count but fewer than ten. The chain has TRBV5-1 and TRBJ2-1; 7 positions agree with TRBD2. Germline CDR1 SGHRS, CDR2 YFSETQ. The CDR3 loop spans 15 amino acids. The junction had 6 bases not matched to a gene; V was cut back by 4 bases and J by 2 bases. The CDR3 DNA reads TGCGCCAGCAGCGGTAACGGGGGGACCTACAATGAGCAGTTCTTC. This translates into CASSGNGGTYNEQFF.